These 26 T cell receptor beta chains were sequenced from one sample in a study of T cell responses to AZD1222 COVID-19 vaccine. TCRdb keeps only in-frame clones here, not all; method: immunoSEQ multiplex PCR. Altogether about 69,000 clones are present, over 65% being singletons, with the ten largest covering about 23%. Sample: peripheral blood, taken 28 days after the second AZD1222 dose. The receptors stem from an adult who received the AZD1222 COVID-19 vaccine.

This rearrangement joins TRBV4-1 to TRBJ2-2; D uncertain. Per the germline V gene, CDR1 is MGHRA and CDR2 is YSYEKL. With 3 bases removed from V and 5 bases from J, the gap between germline ends came to 16 bases. This CDR3 contains 16 residues. CDR3 residues: CASSHQDLIGTGELFF. DNA for the CDR3: TGCGCCAGCAGCCATCAGGACCTTATAGGGACCGGGGAGCTGTTTTTT.

This chain uses TRBV5-1 with TRBJ2-1; D perhaps matches TRBD2 (6 bases). The V gene lost 3 bases and the J gene lost 7 bases, with 20 bases spanning the gap. Germline V gene lookup returns CDR1 SGHRS and CDR2 YFSETQ. This CDR3 spans 16 amino acids. The CDR3 DNA sequence: TGCGCCAGCAGCTCCTCCGGGACTCTCCCCCCAAATGAGCAGTTCTTC. Amino acids: CASSSSGTLPPNEQFF. The variable domain in full, completed from reference TRBV5-1 and TRBJ2-1, reads KAGVTQTPRYLIKTRGQQVTLSCSPISGHRSVSWYQQTPGQGLQFLFEYFSETQRNKGNFPGRFSGRQFSNSRSEMNVSTLELGDSALYLCASSSSGTLPPNEQFFGPGTRLTVL.

This sequence joins TRBV11-2 and TRBJ2-7; D remains ambiguous. The V gene's germline CDR1 is SGHAT and CDR2 FQNNGV. V lost 5 bases to trimming and J lost 7 bases, with 18 bases between them. This CDR3 has 14 residues. CDR3 DNA sequence: TGTGCCAGCAGCCCGCCCGACACCCCTATAGAGCAGTACTTC. Translating it yields CASSPPDTPIEQYF.

The chain recombines TRBV6-5 with TRBJ1-1; possible D gene TRBD1, 6 bases. The CDR3 is 14 amino acids. Germline V gene sequence: CDR1 MNHEY, CDR2 SVGAGI. The V and J ends lost 2 bases and 1 base respectively, with 8 bases between them. The CDR3 is CASSYLTGNTEAFF. CDR3 sequence (DNA): TGTGCCAGCAGTTACCTGACAGGGAACACTGAAGCTTTCTTT.

The rearrangement uses TRBV6-5 and TRBJ2-5, with a weak D call TRBD2 (5 bases). The CDR3 is 14 residues long. Trimming cost V 5 bases and J 4 bases, with 14 bases left between them. Germline CDR1 MNHEY, CDR2 SVGAGI. The chain's CDR3 is CASSRYGVGETQYF. DNA of the CDR3: TGTGCCAGCAGTCGTTACGGGGTCGGAGAGACCCAGTACTTC.

The chain couples TRBV10-3 to TRBJ2-2; D is unclear. V was cut by 4 bases and J by 1 base, with 4 bases left in between. The V gene's germline CDR1 is ENHRY and CDR2 SYGVKD. The CDR3 is 13 amino acids. The CDR3 nucleotides are TGTGCCATCAGTGTCGGGAACACCGGGGAGCTGTTTTTT. It codes for CAISVGNTGELFF.

The V and J genes are TRBV19 and TRBJ2-5, with D unresolved. In germline, CDR1 is LNHDA, CDR2 SQIVND (reference sequence). Trimming removed 3 bases at V and 4 bases at J, with 15 bases between. The CDR3 is 15 amino acids. The CDR3 here is CASSIQTVLGETQYF. Here the CDR3 DNA reads TGTGCCAGTAGTATTCAGACGGTTCTTGGAGAGACCCAGTACTTC.

The chain joins TRBV11-3 to TRBJ1-1; D gene uncertain. The CDR3 totals 13 residues. Germline V gene lookup returns CDR1 SGHNT and CDR2 YENEEA. The germline V and J ends were trimmed by 5 bases and 1 base, with 8 bases remaining between them. This CDR3 is CASSANQNTEAFF. The CDR3 nucleotides read TGTGCCAGCAGCGCCAACCAGAACACTGAAGCTTTCTTT.

The chain has TRBV6-2 or TRBV6-3 and TRBJ1-3, with D perhaps TRBD1 (6 bases). The CDR3 length is 16 residues. Between the trimmed V and J ends, which lost 2 bases and 2 bases, there was a span of 13 bases. In germline, CDR1 is MNHEY, CDR2 SVGEGT. Here the CDR3 DNA reads TGTGCCAGCAGTTACGAACAGGGAACGCCTGGAAACACCATATATTTT. It is translated as CASSYEQGTPGNTIYF.

The chain employs TRBV5-1 and TRBJ2-5, with 8 bases that match TRBD2. With V trimmed by 0 bases and J by 5 bases, 3 bases remained unmatched. CDR1 SGHRS and CDR2 YFSETQ come from the germline V gene. This CDR3 is 14 amino acids long. CDR3 DNA sequence: TGCGCCAGCAGCTTGGGGACGGGAGGGGAGACCCAGTACTTC. Translation: CASSLGTGGETQYF.

The rearrangement uses TRBV20-1 and TRBJ1-1; D remains ambiguous. V shed 6 bases and J shed 6 bases, with 11 bases lying between them. The CDR3 is 11 residues long. Germline lookup yields CDR1 DFQATT and CDR2 SNEGSKA (reference sequence). CDR3 amino acids: CSAQERPEAFF. The CDR3 bases are TGCAGTGCCCAGGAGCGCCCTGAAGCTTTCTTT.

V usage is TRBV21-1 and J usage is TRBJ2-7; the table's D call, TRBD2, has no DNA check behind it. TRBV21-1 has pseudogene status. CDR3 length: 15 residues. The CDR3 bases are TGTGCCAGCAGCAAAAACTGGGGAGTACCCTGCGAGCAGTACTTC. This gives the protein CASSKNWGVPCEQYF.

The chain carries TRBV5-1 and TRBJ2-5, with 8 bases identical to TRBD1. J lost 2 bases, V lost 4 bases, and 7 bases had no gene match. Germline CDR1 reads SGHRS; CDR2 reads YFSETQ. The CDR3 sequence is 15 residues long. The CDR3 region has the DNA TGCGCCAGCAGCGCCGAACAGGGGGTACAAGAGACCCAGTACTTC. Its translation: CASSAEQGVQETQYF.

V and J are TRBV14 and TRBJ2-1; maybe TRBD2 (5 bases). The V and J ends lost 5 bases and 6 bases respectively, with 14 bases between them. CDR3 length: 14 amino acids. In germline, CDR1 is SGHDN, CDR2 FVKESK. CDR3 DNA sequence: TGTGCCAGCAGCTTAAATGGACTTCTCAATGAGCAGTTCTTC. Its protein is CASSLNGLLNEQFF.

This chain links TRBV7-2 with TRBJ1-2, with 7 bases that match TRBD1. J gave up 3 bases and V 3 bases, and 1 base lay outside the gene matches. The V gene's germline CDR1 is SGHTA and CDR2 FQGNSA. There are 13 residues in the CDR3. The CDR3 is CASSFDRDYGYTF. The DNA for the CDR3 is TGTGCCAGCAGCTTCGACAGGGACTATGGCTACACCTTC.

The table lists this clone with a few counts. The chain recombines TRBV11-3 with TRBJ2-3; possible D gene TRBD2, 7 bases. The V and J ends lost 4 bases and 6 bases respectively, with 14 bases between them. CDR1 and CDR2 from the germline V gene are SGHNT and YENEEA. This CDR3 has 14 amino acids. Written as DNA, the CDR3 is TGTGCCAGCAGCTCCGGGGGGCCGGGCGATACGCAGTATTTT. As protein: CASSSGGPGDTQYF.

The V and J genes are TRBV12-3 or TRBV12-4 and TRBJ2-1, with unresolved D. The CDR3 has 13 residues. Trimming pared 6 bases from V and 0 bases from J, leaving 6 bases between. CDR3 bases: TGTGCCAGCAGCCCAGGCTCCTACAATGAGCAGTTCTTC. Encoded protein: CASSPGSYNEQFF.

This clone was counted between two and nine times. The chain is built from TRBV29-1 and TRBJ2-1; TRBD1 agrees at 7 bases. Trimming at V came to 2 bases and at J to 4 bases, leaving 8 bases not matched to a gene. CDR3 length: 15 residues. Germline V CDR1 and CDR2: SQVTM, ANQGSEA. CDR3 sequence reads: CSVEILGGAYNEQFF. The CDR3 DNA reads TGCAGCGTTGAAATATTAGGGGGCGCTTACAATGAGCAGTTCTTC.

This clone is a singleton in its sample. The V gene is TRBV5-1, the J gene TRBJ2-2; D tentatively reads TRBD1 or TRBD2 (6 bases each). The V end was cut by 0 bases, the J end by 4 bases, with 13 bases between. The germline CDR1 and CDR2 sequences are SGHRS and YFSETQ. The CDR3 consists of 16 residues. This CDR3 reads CASSLVGGAVTGELFF. CDR3 nucleotides: TGCGCCAGCAGCTTGGTGGGGGGCGCGGTCACCGGGGAGCTGTTTTTT. Using reference TRBV5-1 and TRBJ2-2 for the parts outside the CDR3, the full variable domain is KAGVTQTPRYLIKTRGQQVTLSCSPISGHRSVSWYQQTPGQGLQFLFEYFSETQRNKGNFPGRFSGRQFSNSRSEMNVSTLELGDSALYLCASSLVGGAVTGELFFGEGSRLTVL.

This chain uses TRBV29-1 with TRBJ2-7; D is unresolved. V was shortened by 0 bases and J by 12 bases, with 15 bases between the two germline ends. CDR1 is SQVTM and CDR2 is ANQGSEA in the germline V gene. The CDR3 loop spans 12 amino acids. CDR3 in amino acids: CSVEDRPPRRYF. In nucleotides, the CDR3 is TGCAGCGTTGAAGATCGCCCTCCGAGGAGGTACTTC.

The table lists this clone with a few counts. This sequence joins TRBV7-3 and TRBJ2-2, with no clear D. Trimming stripped 3 bases from V and 0 bases from J, with 5 bases between. Germline assignment: CDR1 SGHTA and CDR2 FQGTGA. The CDR3 covers 14 residues. CDR3 sequence reads: CASSFGPNTGELFF. DNA of the CDR3: TGTGCCAGCAGCTTTGGTCCGAACACCGGGGAGCTGTTTTTT.

V is TRBV2 and J is TRBJ2-1; 9 bases map to TRBD1. V shed 6 bases, J shed 6 bases, and the junction held 3 bases outside the gene matches. Germline loops: CDR1 SNHLY, CDR2 FYNNEI. The CDR3 runs to 13 residues. CDR3 loop: CASSPTGGNEQFF. DNA of the CDR3: TGTGCCAGCAGCCCGACAGGGGGCAATGAGCAGTTCTTC. The full variable domain, with the rest looked up from reference TRBV2 and TRBJ2-1, is EPEVTQTPSHQVTQMGQEVILRCVPISNHLYFYWYRQILGQKVEFLVSFYNNEISEKSEIFDDQFSVERPDGSNFTLKIRSTKLEDSAMYFCASSPTGGNEQFFGPGTRLTVL.

This clone was detected only once. V gene TRBV18 combines with J gene TRBJ1-1; the D gene is possibly TRBD1 (6 bases). This CDR3 has 13 residues. V was shortened by 7 bases and J by 2 bases, with 11 bases between the two germline ends. CDR1 and CDR2 (germline): KGHSH, LQKENI. The CDR3 loop is CASYLTGNTEAFF. The CDR3 DNA follows: TGTGCCAGCTACTTGACAGGTAACACTGAAGCTTTCTTT.

This sequence joins TRBV11-3 and TRBJ2-7; D may be TRBD1 (6 bases). V dropped 2 bases and J dropped 0 bases, with 8 bases sitting between them. The CDR3 covers 14 residues. Per the germline V gene, CDR1 is SGHNT and CDR2 is YENEEA. CDR3 bases: TGTGCCAGCAGCTTATTACAGGGCTCCTACGAGCAGTACTTC. Translation: CASSLLQGSYEQYF. Using reference TRBV11-3 and TRBJ2-7 for the parts outside the CDR3, the full variable domain is EAGVVQSPRYKIIEKKQPVAFWCNPISGHNTLYWYLQNLGQGPELLIRYENEEAVDDSQLPKDRFSAERLKGVDSTLKIQPAELGDSAVYLCASSLLQGSYEQYFGPGTRLTVT.

This clone was seen once. CDR3 in DNA: TGTGCCAGTAGTAACAGGGTATCCGACGGGGAGCTGTTTTTT. Its protein product is CASSNRVSDGELFF. This chain joins TRBV19 and TRBJ2-2, with D perhaps TRBD1 (6 bases). The V and J ends lost 4 bases and 7 bases respectively, with 13 bases between them. The CDR3 runs to 14 residues. Germline CDR1 is LNHDA and CDR2 is SQIVND (reference sequence).

V and J are TRBV6-5 and TRBJ2-1; 13 nucleotides match TRBD2. The J segment lost 8 bases and the V segment lost 6 bases, leaving 1 base of the junction unmatched. CDR3 length: 13 amino acids. The germline CDR1 and CDR2 sequences are MNHEY and SVGAGI. The CDR3 DNA sequence: TGTGCCAGCAGGGGACTAGCGGGATATGAGCAGTTCTTC. As protein: CASRGLAGYEQFF.